The TCR beta chain under discussion was sequenced for a study of T cell responses to AZD1222 COVID-19 vaccine. Study-level background: It was second doses at about 4 or about 12 weeks that were pooled. Study observations and caveats: Breadth and depth of Spike-specific TCRs rose after two AZD1222 doses. Baseline serology detected seropositivity in only six AZD1222 recipients.

CDR1 is LGHNA, CDR2 YSLEER, per germline. The CDR3 has 15 residues. The V segment lost 4 bases and the J segment 2 bases; nucleotides outside the gene matches: 5. TCRdb keeps only in-frame clones here, not all; method: immunoSEQ multiplex PCR. The table has about 140,000 clones, approximately 92% seen once; the top ten hold around 2.3%. As for this clone: The antigen remains undetermined.

The chain recombines TRBV4-3 with TRBJ2-7; 10 bases fit TRBD2. This specimen was peripheral blood, taken on day 0 of AZD1222 vaccination. The TCR comes from an adult in good health. The CDR3 bases are TGCGCCAGCAGCCGCCTACTAGCGGGGCCCTACGAGCAGTACTTC. Translated, it gives CASSRLLAGPYEQYF.